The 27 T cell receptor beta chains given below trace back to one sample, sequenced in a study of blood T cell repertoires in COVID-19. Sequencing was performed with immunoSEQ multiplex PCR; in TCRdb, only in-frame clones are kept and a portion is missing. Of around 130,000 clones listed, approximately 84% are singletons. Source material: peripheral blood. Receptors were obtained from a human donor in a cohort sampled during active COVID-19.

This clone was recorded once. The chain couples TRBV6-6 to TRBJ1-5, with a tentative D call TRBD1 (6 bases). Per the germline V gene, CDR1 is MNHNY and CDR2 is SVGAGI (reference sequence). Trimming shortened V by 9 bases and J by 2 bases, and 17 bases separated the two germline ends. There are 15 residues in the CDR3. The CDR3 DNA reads TGTGCCAGTGAAGTTGGGGGGGCCGGCAATCAGCCCCAGCATTTT. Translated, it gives CASEVGGAGNQPQHF.

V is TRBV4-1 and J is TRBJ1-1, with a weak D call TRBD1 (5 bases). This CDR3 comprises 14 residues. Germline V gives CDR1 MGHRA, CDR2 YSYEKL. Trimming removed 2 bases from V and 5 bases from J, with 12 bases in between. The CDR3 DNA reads TGCGCCAGCAGCCAACAGGGAGGAAGGACTGAAGCTTTCTTT. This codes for CASSQQGGRTEAFF.

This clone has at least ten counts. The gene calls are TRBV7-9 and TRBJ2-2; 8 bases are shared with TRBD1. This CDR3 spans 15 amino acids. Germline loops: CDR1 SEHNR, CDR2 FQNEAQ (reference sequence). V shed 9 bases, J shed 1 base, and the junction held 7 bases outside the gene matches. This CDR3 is CARSPGTGNTGELFF. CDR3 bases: TGTGCCAGGTCCCCCGGGACAGGGAACACCGGGGAGCTGTTTTTT.

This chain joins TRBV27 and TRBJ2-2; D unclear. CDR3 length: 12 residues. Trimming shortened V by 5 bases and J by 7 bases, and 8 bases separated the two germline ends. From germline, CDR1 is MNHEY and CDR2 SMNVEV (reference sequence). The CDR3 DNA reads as TGTGCCAGCAGTCCTCACATCGGGGAGCTGTTTTTT. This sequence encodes CASSPHIGELFF.

CDR3 sequence: CASSPRDFHEQYF. Written as DNA, the CDR3 is TGTGCCAGCAGCCCCCGAGATTTCCACGAGCAGTACTTC. J is TRBJ2-7 and V is TRBV9; D uncertain. The V and J ends lost 4 bases and 5 bases respectively, with 13 bases between them. CDR3 length equals 13 residues. Germline lookup yields CDR1 SGDLS and CDR2 YYNGEE. Based on the CDR3 plus reference TRBV9 and TRBJ2-7, the full variable domain is DSGVTQTPKHLITATGQRVTLRCSPRSGDLSVYWYQQSLDQGLQFLIQYYNGEERAKGNILERFSAQQFPDLHSELNLSSLELGDSALYFCASSPRDFHEQYFGPGTRLTVT.

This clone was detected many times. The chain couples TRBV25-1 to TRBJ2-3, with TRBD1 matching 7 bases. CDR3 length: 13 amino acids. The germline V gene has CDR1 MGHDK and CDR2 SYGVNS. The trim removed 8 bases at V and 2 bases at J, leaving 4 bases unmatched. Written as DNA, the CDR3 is TGTGCCAGCGGGACAGCAGACACAGATACGCAGTATTTT. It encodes CASGTADTDTQYF.

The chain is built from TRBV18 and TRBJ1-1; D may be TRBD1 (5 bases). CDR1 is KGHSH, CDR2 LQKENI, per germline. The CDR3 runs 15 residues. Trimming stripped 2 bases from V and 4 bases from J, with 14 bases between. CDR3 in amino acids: CASSPGQGSITEAFF. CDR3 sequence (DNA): TGTGCCAGCTCACCAGGCCAGGGTAGTATCACTGAAGCTTTCTTT.

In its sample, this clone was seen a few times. The CDR3 DNA is TGTGCCAGTACCGACGTTCGCGGGACAGGGGAAGAAAAACTGTTTTTT. Translation: CASTDVRGTGEEKLFF. V gene TRBV19 combines with J gene TRBJ1-4; 10 positions agree with TRBD1. This CDR3 region has 16 residues. Trimming cost V 7 bases and J 8 bases; bases outside gene matches: 13. Per germline, CDR1 LNHDA and CDR2 SQIVND (reference sequence).

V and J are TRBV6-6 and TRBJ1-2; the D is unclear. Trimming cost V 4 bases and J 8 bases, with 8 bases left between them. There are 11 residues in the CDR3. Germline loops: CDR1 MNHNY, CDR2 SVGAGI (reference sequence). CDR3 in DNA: TGTGCCAGCAGTTCTGGCCTGGGCTACACCTTC. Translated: CASSSGLGYTF.

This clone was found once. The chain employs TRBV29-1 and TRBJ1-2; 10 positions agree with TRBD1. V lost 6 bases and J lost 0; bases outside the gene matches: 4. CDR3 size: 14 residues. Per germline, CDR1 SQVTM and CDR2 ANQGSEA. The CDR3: CSVGGTGANYGYTF. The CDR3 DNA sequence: TGCAGCGTCGGAGGGACAGGGGCTAACTATGGCTACACCTTC.

Written as DNA, the CDR3 is TGTGCCACCAGTGATTCCGGGACAGGTGATTATACGCAGTATTTT. Protein: CATSDSGTGDYTQYF. The chain combines TRBV24-1 with TRBJ2-3; 8 positions agree with TRBD1. V was clipped by 2 bases and J by 7 bases; unmatched bases: 7. Germline CDR1 reads KGHDR; CDR2 reads SFDVKD. This CDR3 region has 15 residues.

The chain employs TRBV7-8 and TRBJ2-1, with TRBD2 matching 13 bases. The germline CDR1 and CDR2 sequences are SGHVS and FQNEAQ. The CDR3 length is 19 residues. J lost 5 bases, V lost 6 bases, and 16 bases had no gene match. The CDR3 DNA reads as TGTGCCAGCAGATTCAACAACCCGGGACTAGCGGGGTTGAACAATGAGCAGTTCTTC. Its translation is CASRFNNPGLAGLNNEQFF. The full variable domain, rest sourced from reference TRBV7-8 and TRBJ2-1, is GAGVSQSPRYKVAKRGQDVALRCDPISGHVSLFWYQQALGQGPEFLTYFQNEAQLDKSGLPSDRFFAERPEGSVSTLKIQRTQQEDSAVYLCASRFNNPGLAGLNNEQFFGPGTRLTVL.

The CDR3: CASSQGDRGPYSGNTIYF. The DNA of the CDR3 is TGTGCCAGCAGCCAGGGGGACAGGGGCCCATACTCTGGAAACACCATATATTTT. The V call is TRBV7-9, the J call TRBJ1-3, with 10 bases fitting TRBD1. With V trimmed by 5 bases and J by 0 bases, 10 bases remained unmatched. In germline, CDR1 is SEHNR, CDR2 FQNEAQ (reference sequence). The CDR3 runs 18 residues.

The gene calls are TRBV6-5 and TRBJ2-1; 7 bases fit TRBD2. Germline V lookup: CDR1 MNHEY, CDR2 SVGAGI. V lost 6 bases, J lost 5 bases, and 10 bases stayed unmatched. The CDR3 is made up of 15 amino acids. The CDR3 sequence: CASRQAPGLHNEQFF. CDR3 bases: TGTGCCAGCAGACAAGCTCCGGGACTACACAATGAGCAGTTCTTC.

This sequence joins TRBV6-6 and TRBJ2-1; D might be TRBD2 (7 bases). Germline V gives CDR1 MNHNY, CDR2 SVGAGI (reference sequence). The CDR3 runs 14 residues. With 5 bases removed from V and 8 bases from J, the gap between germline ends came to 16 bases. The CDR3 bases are TGTGCCAGCAGTAAGGGCCTAGGGGGGGATGAGCAGTTCTTC. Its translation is CASSKGLGGDEQFF.

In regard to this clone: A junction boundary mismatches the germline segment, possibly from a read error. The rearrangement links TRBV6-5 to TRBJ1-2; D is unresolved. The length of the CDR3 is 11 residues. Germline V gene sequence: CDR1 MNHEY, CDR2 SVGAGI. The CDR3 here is CASSREGSVSF. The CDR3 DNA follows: TGTGCCAGCAGTAGGGAGGGCTCAGTCTCCTTC.

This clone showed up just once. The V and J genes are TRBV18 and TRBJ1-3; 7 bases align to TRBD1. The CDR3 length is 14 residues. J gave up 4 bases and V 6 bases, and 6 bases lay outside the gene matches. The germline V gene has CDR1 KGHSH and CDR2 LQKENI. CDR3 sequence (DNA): TGTGCCAGCTCGCCTCCGGGACAGGGAAACACCATATATTTT. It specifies CASSPPGQGNTIYF.

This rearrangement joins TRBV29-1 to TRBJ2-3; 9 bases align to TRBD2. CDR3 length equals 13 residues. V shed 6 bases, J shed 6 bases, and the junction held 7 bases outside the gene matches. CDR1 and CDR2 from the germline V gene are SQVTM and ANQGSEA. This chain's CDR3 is CSVKRGDRDTQYF. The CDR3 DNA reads TGCAGCGTGAAGCGGGGGGACCGGGATACGCAGTATTTT.

DNA for the CDR3: TGTGCCAGCCTTTTAACCGGGGGAGGTGGCTACACCTTC. Its protein product is CASLLTGGGGYTF. This chain connects TRBV6-5 to TRBJ1-2; a weak D match, TRBD1 (5 bases). The V gene's germline CDR1 is MNHEY and CDR2 SVGAGI. With 8 bases removed from V and 7 bases from J, the gap between germline ends came to 17 bases. The CDR3 consists of 13 residues.

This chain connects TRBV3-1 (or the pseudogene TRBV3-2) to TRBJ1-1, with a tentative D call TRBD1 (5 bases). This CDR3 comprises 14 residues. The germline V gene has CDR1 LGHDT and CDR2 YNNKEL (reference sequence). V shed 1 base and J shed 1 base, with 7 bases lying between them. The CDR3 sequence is CASSQGGGNTEAFF. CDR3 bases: TGTGCCAGCAGCCAAGGCGGGGGGAACACTGAAGCTTTCTTT.

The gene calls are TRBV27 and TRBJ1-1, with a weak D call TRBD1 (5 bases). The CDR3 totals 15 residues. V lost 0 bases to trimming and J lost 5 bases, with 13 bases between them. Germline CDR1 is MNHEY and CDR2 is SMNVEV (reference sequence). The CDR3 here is CASSLSGRGSTEAFF. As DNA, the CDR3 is TGTGCCAGCAGTTTATCAGGAAGGGGTTCAACTGAAGCTTTCTTT.

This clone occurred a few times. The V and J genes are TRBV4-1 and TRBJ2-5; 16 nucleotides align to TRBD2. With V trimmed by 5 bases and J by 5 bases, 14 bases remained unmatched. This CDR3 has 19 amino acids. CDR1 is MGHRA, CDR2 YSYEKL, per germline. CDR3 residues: CASSSPGLAGGPDLETQYF. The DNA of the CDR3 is TGCGCCAGCAGCTCCCCGGGACTAGCGGGGGGGCCAGATTTGGAGACCCAGTACTTC.

The CDR3 loop reads CASSLYPPGDGENTEAFF. CDR3 nucleotides: TGTGCCAGCAGTTTATACCCTCCAGGGGACGGGGAGAACACTGAAGCTTTCTTT. The chain is built from TRBV27 and TRBJ1-1; TRBD1 might be the D (6 bases). The CDR3 sequence is 18 residues long. V shed 1 base and J shed 1 base, with 19 bases lying between them. The germline gives CDR1 MNHEY, CDR2 SMNVEV (reference sequence).

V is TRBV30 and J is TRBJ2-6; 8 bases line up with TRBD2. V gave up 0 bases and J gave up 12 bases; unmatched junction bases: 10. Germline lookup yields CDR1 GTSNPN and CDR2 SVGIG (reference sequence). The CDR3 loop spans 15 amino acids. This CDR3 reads CAWSVSPAGGGVLTF. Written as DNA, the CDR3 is TGTGCCTGGAGTGTATCTCCCGCGGGGGGAGGCGTCCTGACTTTC. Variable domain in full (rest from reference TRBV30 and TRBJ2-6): SQTIHQWPATLVQPVGSPLSLECTVEGTSNPNLYWYRQAAGRGLQLLFYSVGIGQISSEVPQNLSASRPQDRQFILSSKKLLLSDSGFYLCAWSVSPAGGGVLTFGAGSRLTVL.

Here the CDR3 DNA reads TGTGCCAGCAGCCCACAACAGGGGTTATCCTATGGCTACACCTTC. This codes for CASSPQQGLSYGYTF. V is TRBV3-1 (or the pseudogene TRBV3-2) and J is TRBJ1-2; 7 nucleotides match TRBD1. The germline V gene has CDR1 LGHDT and CDR2 YNNKEL (reference sequence). This CDR3 has 15 amino acids. After removal of 4 bases from V and 4 bases from J, the junction contained 9 bases not matched to a gene.

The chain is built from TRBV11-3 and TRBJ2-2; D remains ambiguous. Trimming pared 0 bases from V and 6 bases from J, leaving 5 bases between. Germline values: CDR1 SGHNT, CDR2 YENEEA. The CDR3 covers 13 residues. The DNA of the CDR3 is TGTGCCAGCAGCTTAGAGCCAGCCGGGGAGCTGTTTTTT. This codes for CASSLEPAGELFF.

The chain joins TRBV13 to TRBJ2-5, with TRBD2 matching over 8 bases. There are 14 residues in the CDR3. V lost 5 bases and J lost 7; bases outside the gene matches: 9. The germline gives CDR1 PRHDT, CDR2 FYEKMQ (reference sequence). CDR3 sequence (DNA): TGTGCCAGCAGCCCCCCGGGACTAGATACGACCCAGTACTTC. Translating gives CASSPPGLDTTQYF.